Below, one TCR beta chain is given with its context. Germline V CDR1 and CDR2: DFQATT, SNEGSKA (reference sequence). The V and J ends lost 7 bases and 6 bases respectively, with 16 bases between them. This CDR3 has 12 amino acids. These data originate in a study of identical twins. There were only healthy Caucasians among the donors. TCRdb ran MiXCR on the 5' RACE reads and lists one entry per CDR3 protein. The sample records a few hundred thousand distinct CDR3 sequences, approximately 24% being singletons. Separately, the same data were catalogued under a study of T cells expressing NK-cell markers. That source reports: Source material for TCR beta repertoires consisted of sorted CD3+CD56+NKG2C+, CD3+CD56+NKG2C- and CD3+CD56-NKG2C+ T cells.

This chain joins TRBV20-1 and TRBJ2-7, with D possibly TRBD1 on 6 matching bases. The sequenced sample consisted of CD4+ T cells sorted from blood. This TCR was sampled from a woman aged 18-29 years in good health. The CDR3 DNA follows: TGCAGTGTAAACAGGGCCCTCGGCGAGCAGTACTTC. Protein product: CSVNRALGEQYF.